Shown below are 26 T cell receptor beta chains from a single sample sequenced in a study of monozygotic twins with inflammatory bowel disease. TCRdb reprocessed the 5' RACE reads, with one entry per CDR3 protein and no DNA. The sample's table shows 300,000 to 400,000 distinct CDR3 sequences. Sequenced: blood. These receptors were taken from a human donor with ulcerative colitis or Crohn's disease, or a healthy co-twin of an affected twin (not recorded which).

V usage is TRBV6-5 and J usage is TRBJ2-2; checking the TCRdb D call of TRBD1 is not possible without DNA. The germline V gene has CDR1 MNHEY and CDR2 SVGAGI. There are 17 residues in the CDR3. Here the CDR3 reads CASSYSRGARFTGELFF.

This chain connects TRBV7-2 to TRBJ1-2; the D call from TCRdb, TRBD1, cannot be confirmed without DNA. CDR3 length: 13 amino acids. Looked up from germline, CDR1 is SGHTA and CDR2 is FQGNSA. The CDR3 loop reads CASSPDTNYGYTF.

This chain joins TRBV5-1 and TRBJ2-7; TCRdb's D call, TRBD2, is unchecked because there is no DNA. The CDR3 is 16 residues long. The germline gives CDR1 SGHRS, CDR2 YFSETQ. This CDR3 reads CASSSGLGLSSYEQYF. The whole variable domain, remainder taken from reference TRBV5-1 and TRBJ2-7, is KAGVTQTPRYLIKTRGQQVTLSCSPISGHRSVSWYQQTPGQGLQFLFEYFSETQRNKGNFPGRFSGRQFSNSRSEMNVSTLELGDSALYLCASSSGLGLSSYEQYFGPGTRLTVT.

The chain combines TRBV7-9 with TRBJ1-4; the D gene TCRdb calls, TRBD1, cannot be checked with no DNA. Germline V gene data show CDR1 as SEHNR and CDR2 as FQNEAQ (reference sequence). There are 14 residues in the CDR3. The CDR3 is CASSRDRAYEKLFF.

The CDR3 reads CSALASSYNEQFF. This sequence joins TRBV20-1 and TRBJ2-1. The CDR3 runs to 13 residues. Per the germline V gene, CDR1 is DFQATT and CDR2 is SNEGSKA (reference sequence).

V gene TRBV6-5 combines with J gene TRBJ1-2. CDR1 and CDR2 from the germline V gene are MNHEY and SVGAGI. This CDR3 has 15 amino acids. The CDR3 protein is CASSYEVDGLYGYTF.

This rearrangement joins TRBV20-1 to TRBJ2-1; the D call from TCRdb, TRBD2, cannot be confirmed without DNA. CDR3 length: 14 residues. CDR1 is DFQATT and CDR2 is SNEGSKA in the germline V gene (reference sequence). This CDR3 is CSALLAGGLDEQFF.

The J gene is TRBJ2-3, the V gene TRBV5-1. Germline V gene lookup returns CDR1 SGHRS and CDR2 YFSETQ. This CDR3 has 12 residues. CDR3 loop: CASSLDRGTQYF.

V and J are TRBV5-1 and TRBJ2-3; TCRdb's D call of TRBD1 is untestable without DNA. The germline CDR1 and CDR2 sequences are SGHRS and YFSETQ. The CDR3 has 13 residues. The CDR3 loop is CASTRGSTDTQYF. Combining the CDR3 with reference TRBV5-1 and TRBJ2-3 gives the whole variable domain KAGVTQTPRYLIKTRGQQVTLSCSPISGHRSVSWYQQTPGQGLQFLFEYFSETQRNKGNFPGRFSGRQFSNSRSEMNVSTLELGDSALYLCASTRGSTDTQYFGPGTRLTVL.

The CDR3: CASSSPRGWVVTEAFF. V is TRBV7-2 and J is TRBJ1-1; TCRdb picks TRBD1, but there is no DNA to check that call. The germline gives CDR1 SGHTA, CDR2 FQGNSA. The CDR3 is 16 amino acids.

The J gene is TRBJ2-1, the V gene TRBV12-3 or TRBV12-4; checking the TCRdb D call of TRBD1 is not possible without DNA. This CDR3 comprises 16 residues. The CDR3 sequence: CASSPTRGLSYNEQFF.

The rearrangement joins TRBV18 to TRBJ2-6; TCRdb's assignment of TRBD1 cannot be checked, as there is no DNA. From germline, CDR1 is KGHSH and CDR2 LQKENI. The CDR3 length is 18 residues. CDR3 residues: CASSPVLGGRSGANVLTF.

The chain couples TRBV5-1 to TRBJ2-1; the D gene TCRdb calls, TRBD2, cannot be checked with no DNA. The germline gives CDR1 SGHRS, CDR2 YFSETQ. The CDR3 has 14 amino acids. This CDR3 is CASSLLAGVNEQFF.

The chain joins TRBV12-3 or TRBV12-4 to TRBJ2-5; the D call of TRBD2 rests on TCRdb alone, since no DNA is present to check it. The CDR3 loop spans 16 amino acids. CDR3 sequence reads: CASSLGGRGGGETQYF.

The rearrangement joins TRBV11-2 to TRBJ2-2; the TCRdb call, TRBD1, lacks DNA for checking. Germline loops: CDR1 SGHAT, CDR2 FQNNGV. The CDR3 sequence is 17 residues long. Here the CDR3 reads CASSAQRATPNTGELFF.

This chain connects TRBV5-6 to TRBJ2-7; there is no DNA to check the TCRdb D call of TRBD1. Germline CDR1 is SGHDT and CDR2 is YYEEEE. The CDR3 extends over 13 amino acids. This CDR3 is CASSTGTNGEQYF.

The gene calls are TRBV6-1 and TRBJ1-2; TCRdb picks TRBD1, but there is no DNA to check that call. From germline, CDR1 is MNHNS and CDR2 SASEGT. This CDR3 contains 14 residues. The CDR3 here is CASSEVWTIYGYTF.

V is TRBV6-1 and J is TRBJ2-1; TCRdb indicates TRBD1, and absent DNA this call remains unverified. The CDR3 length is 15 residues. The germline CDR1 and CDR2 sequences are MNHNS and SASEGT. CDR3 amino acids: CASRGRDRGDNEQFF.

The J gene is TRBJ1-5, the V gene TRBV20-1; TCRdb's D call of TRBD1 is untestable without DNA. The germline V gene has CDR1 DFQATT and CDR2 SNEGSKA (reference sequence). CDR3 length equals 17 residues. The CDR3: CSASVIRQVYSNQPQHF.

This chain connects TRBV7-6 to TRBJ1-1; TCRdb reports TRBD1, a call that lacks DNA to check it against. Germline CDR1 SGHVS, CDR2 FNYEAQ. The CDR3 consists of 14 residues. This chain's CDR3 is CASRRDRASTEAFF.

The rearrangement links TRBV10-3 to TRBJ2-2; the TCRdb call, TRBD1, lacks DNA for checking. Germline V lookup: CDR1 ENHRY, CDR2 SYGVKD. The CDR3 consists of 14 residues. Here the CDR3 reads CATAGQAGDGELFF.

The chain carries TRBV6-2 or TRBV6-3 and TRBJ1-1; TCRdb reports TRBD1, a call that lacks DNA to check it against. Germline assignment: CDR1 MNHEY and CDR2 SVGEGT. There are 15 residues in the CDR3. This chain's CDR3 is CASSPPQTGERKAFF.

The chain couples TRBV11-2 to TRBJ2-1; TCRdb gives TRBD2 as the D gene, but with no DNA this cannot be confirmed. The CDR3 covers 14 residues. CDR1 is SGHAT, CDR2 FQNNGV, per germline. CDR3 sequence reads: CASSSTVRVGEQFF.

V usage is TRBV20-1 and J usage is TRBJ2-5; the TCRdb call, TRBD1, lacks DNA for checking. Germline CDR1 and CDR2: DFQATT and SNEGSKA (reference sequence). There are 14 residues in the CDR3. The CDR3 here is CSAWGSGVVKTQYF.

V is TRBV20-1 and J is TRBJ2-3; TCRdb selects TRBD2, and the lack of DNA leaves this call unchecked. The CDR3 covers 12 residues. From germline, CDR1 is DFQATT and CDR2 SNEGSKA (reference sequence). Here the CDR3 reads CSARTSLDTQYF.

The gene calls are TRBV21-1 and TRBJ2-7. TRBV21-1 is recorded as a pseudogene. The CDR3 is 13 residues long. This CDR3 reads CASSKQASYEQYF.